The clone carrying this T cell receptor (beta chain) appeared once. Its target is not known. This record belongs to a study of OX40 agonist ivuxolimab in advanced cancers. Prior autoimmune disease or systemic immunosuppression barred patients. The repertoire was sequenced with immunoSEQ multiplex PCR; TCRdb's copy has only in-frame clones and lacks some. The sample holds about 61,000 clones, approximately 82% seen once. The CDR3 length is 14 residues. Germline lookup yields CDR1 SEHNR and CDR2 FQNEAQ (reference sequence). The germline V and J ends were trimmed by 2 bases and 4 bases, with 12 bases remaining between them. Overall study findings and caveats: Individuals who were partial responders at 0.1-3.0 mg/kg had clonal expansion that ranked among the lowest.

The input for sequencing was CD4+ or CD8+ T cells sorted from blood, taken in a trial of the OX40 agonist ivuxolimab. The receptor comes from an adult with an advanced solid tumor such as melanoma, head and neck, liver or kidney cancer. The chain carries TRBV7-9 and TRBJ2-7; D is tentatively TRBD1 or TRBD2 (5 bases each). Here the CDR3 reads CASSLSAGSYEQYF. The CDR3 nucleotides are TGTGCCAGCAGCTTATCCGCAGGGAGTTACGAGCAGTACTTC.